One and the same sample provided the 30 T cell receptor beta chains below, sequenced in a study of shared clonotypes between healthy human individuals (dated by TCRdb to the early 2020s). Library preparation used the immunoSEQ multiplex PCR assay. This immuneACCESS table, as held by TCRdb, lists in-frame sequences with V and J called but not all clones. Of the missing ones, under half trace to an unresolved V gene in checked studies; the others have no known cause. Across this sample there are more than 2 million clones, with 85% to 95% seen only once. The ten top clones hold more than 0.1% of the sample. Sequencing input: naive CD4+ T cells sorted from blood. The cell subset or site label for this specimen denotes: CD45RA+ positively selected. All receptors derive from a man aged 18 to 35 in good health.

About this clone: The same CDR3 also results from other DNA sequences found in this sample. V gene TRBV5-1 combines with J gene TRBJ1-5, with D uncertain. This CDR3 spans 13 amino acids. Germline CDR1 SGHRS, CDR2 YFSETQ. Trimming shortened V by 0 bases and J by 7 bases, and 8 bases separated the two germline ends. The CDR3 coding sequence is TGCGCCAGCAGCTTGGGGGAAGGGCAGCCCCAGCATTTT. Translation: CASSLGEGQPQHF. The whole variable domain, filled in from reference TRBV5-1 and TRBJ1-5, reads KAGVTQTPRYLIKTRGQQVTLSCSPISGHRSVSWYQQTPGQGLQFLFEYFSETQRNKGNFPGRFSGRQFSNSRSEMNVSTLELGDSALYLCASSLGEGQPQHFGDGTRLSIL.

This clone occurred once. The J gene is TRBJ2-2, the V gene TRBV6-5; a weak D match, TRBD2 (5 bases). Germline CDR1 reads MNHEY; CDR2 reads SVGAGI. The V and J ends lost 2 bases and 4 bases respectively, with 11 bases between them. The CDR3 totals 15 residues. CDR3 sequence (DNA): TGTGCCAGCAGTTACCTGCCCGGGGTCACCGGGGAGCTGTTTTTT. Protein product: CASSYLPGVTGELFF.

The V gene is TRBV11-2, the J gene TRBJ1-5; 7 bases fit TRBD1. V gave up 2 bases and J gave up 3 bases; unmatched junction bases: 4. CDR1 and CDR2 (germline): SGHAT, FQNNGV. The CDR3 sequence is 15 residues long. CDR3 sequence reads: CASSLTGQFNQPQHF. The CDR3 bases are TGTGCCAGCAGCTTAACGGGACAGTTCAATCAGCCCCAGCATTTT.

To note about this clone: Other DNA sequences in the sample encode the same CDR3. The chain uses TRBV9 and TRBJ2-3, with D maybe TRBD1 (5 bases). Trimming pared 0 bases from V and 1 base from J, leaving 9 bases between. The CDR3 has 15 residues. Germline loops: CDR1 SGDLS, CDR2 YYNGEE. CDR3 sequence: CASSVALGGTDTQYF. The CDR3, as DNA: TGTGCCAGCAGCGTAGCTCTAGGGGGCACAGATACGCAGTATTTT.

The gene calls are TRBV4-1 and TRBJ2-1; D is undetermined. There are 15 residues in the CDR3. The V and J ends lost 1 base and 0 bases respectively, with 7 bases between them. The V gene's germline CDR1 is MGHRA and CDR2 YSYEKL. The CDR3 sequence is CASSQVSPSYNEQFF. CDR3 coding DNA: TGCGCCAGCAGCCAAGTAAGCCCCTCCTACAATGAGCAGTTCTTC.

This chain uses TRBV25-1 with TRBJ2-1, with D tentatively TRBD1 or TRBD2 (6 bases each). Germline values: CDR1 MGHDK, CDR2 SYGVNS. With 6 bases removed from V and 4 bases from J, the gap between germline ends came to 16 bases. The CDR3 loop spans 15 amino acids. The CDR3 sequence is CASSPAGGAYNEQFF. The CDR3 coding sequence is TGTGCCAGCAGCCCCGCCGGGGGCGCATACAATGAGCAGTTCTTC.

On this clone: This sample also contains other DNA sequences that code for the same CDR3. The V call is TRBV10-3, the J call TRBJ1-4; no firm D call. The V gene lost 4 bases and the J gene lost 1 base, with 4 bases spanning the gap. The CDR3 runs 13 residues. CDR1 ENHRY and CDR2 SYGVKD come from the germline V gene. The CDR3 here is CAISAGTNEKLFF. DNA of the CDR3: TGTGCCATCAGTGCTGGAACTAATGAAAAACTGTTTTTT.

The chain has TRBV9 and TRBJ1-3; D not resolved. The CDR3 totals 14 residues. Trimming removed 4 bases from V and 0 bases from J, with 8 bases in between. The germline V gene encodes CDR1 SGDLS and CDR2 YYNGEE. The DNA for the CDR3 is TGTGCCAGCAGCCCCTCTACCTCTGGAAACACCATATATTTT. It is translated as CASSPSTSGNTIYF.

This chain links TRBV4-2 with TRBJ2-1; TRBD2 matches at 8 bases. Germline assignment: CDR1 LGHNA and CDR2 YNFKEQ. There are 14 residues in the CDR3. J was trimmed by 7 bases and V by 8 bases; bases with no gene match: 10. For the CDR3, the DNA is TGTGCCAGCTCTCGGGGGGGCTCAGGGAATGAGCAGTTCTTC. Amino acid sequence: CASSRGGSGNEQFF.

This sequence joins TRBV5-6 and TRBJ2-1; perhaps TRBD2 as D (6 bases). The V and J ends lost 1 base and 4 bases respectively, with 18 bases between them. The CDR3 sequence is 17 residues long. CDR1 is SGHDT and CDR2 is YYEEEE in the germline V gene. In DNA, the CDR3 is TGTGCCAGCAGCTTGTCCGGGGGACCCCTCGATTACAATGAGCAGTTCTTC. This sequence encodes CASSLSGGPLDYNEQFF.

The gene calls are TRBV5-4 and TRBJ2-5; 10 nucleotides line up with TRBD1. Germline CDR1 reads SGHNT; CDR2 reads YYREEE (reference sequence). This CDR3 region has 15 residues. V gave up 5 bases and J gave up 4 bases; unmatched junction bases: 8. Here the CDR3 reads CASSPPGQGRETQYF. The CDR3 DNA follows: TGTGCCAGCAGTCCACCGGGACAGGGGCGAGAGACCCAGTACTTC.

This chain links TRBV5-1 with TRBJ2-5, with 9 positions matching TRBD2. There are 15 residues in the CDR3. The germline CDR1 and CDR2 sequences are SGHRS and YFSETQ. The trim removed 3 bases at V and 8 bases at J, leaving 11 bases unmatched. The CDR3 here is CASSSGLAGILTQYF. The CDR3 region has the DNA TGCGCCAGCAGCTCGGGACTAGCAGGAATATTAACCCAGTACTTC.

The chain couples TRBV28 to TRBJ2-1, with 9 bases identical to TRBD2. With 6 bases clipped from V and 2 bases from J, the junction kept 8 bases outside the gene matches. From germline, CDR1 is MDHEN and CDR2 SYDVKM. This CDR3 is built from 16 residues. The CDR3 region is CASSAPAGGPYNEQFF. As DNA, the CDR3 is TGTGCCAGCAGCGCCCCAGCGGGGGGCCCCTACAATGAGCAGTTCTTC.

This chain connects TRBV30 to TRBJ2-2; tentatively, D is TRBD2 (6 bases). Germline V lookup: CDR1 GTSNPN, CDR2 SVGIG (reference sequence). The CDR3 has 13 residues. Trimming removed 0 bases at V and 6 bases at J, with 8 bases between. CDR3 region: CAWSVIAAGELFF. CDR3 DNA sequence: TGTGCCTGGAGTGTAATAGCGGCCGGGGAGCTGTTTTTT.

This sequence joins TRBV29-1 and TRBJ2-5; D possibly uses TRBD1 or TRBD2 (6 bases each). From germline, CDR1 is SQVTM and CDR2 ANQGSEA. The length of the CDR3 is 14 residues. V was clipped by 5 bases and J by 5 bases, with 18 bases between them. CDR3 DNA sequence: TGCAGCGTTCCCCGAGGGGGGCGAAAGGAGACCCAGTACTTC. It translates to CSVPRGGRKETQYF.

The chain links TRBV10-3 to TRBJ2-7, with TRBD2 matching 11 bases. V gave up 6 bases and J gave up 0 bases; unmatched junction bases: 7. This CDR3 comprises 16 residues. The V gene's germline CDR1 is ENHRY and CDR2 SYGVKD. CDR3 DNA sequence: TGTGCCATCAGCGCGGGACTAGCGGTGAGCTCCTACGAGCAGTACTTC. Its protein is CAISAGLAVSSYEQYF.

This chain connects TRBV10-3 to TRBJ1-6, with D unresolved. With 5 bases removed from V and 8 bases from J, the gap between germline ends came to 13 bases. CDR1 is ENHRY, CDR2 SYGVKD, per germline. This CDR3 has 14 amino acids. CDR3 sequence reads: CAISKDIEYSPLHF. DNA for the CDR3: TGTGCCATCAGTAAAGACATCGAATATTCACCCCTCCACTTT.

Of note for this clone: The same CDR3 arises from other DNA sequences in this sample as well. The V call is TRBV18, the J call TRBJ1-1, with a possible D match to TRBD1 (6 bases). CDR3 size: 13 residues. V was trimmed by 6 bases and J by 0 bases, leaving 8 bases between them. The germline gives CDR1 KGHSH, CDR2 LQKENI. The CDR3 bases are TGTGCCAGCTCGGGGGCGATGAACACTGAAGCTTTCTTT. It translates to CASSGAMNTEAFF.

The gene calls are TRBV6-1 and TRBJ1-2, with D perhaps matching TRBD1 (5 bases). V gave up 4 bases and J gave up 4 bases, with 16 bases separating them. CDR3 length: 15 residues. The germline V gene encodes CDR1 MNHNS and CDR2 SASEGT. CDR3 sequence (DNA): TGTGCCAGCAGTGTCTACGGGGGACTAGGCTATGGCTACACCTTC. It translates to CASSVYGGLGYGYTF.

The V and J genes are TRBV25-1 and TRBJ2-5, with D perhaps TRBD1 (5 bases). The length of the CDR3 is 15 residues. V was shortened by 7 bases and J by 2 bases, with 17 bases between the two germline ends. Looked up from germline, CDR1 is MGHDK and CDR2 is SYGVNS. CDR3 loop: CASTELGAGQETQYF. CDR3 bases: TGTGCCAGCACCGAATTAGGGGCAGGACAAGAGACCCAGTACTTC.

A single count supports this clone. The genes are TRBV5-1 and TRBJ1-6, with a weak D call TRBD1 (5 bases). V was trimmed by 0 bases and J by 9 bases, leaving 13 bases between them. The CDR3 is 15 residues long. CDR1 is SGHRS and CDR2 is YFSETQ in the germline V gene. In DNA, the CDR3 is TGCGCCAGCAGCTTGGGGTCAGGGTACGCTTCACCCCTCCACTTT. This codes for CASSLGSGYASPLHF.

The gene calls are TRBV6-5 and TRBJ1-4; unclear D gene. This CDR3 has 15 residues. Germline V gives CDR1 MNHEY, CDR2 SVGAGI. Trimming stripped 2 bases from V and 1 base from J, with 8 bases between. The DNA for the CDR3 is TGTGCCAGCAGTTACGGCTCCGGAACTAATGAAAAACTGTTTTTT. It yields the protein CASSYGSGTNEKLFF.

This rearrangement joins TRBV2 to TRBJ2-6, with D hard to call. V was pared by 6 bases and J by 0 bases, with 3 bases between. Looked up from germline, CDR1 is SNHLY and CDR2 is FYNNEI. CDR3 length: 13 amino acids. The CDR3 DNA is TGTGCCAGCAGACGCTCTGGGGCCAACGTCCTGACTTTC. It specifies CASRRSGANVLTF.

The chain's CDR3 is CATSVGTGGKNEKLFF. In DNA form, the CDR3 reads TGTGCCACCAGTGTCGGGACAGGGGGCAAGAATGAAAAACTGTTTTTT. This chain connects TRBV15 to TRBJ1-4; 12 bases agree with TRBD1. CDR1 and CDR2 (germline): LNHNV, YYDKDF (reference sequence). Losses at the gene ends were 6 bases for V and 5 bases for J; bases not matched to a gene: 7. CDR3 size: 16 residues.

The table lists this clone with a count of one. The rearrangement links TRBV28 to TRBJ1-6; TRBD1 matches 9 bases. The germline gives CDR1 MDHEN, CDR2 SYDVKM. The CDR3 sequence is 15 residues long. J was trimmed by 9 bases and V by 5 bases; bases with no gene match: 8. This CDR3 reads CASSLRTGDSSPLHF. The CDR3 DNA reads TGTGCCAGCAGTCTACGGACAGGGGATAGTTCACCCCTCCACTTT.

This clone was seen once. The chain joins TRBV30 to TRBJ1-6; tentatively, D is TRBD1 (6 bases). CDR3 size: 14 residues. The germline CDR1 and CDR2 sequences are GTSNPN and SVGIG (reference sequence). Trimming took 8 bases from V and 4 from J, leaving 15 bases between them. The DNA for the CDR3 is TGTGCCGGTAAATCAGGGGAATATAATTCACCCCTCCACTTT. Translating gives CAGKSGEYNSPLHF.

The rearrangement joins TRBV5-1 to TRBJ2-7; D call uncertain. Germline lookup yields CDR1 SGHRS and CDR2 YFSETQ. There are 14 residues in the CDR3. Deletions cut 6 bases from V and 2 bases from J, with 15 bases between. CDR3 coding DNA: TGCGCCAGCACCACAGACGGCGGTCCCTACGAGCAGTACTTC. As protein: CASTTDGGPYEQYF.

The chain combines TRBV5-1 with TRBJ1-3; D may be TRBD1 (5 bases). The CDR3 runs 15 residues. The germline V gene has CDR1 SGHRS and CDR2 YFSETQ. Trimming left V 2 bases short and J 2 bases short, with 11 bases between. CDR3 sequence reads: CASSFRPGPGNTIYF. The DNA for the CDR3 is TGCGCCAGCAGCTTTCGACCGGGACCTGGAAACACCATATATTTT.

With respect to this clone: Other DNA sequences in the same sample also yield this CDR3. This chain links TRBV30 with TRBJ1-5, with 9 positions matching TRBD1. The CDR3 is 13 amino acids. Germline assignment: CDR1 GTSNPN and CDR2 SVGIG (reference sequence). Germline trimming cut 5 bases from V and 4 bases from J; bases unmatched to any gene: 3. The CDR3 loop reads CAWSGTGNQPQHF. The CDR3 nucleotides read TGTGCCTGGTCCGGGACAGGGAATCAGCCCCAGCATTTT.

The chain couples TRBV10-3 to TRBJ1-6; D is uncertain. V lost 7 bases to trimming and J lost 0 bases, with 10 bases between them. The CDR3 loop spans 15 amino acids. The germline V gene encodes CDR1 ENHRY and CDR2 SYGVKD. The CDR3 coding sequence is TGTGCCATCAAAGGAGAGAGCTCCTATAATTCACCCCTCCACTTT. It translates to CAIKGESSYNSPLHF.